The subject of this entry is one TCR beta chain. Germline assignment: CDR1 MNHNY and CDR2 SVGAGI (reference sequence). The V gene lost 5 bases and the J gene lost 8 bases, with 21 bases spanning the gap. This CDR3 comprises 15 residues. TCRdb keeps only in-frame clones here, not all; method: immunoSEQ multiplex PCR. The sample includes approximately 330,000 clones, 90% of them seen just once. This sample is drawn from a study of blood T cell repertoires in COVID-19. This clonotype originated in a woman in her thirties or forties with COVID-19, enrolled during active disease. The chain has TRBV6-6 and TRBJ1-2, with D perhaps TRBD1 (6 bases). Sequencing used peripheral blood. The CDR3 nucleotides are TGTGCCAGCAGTCAAAGAGGGGGATCCGTGGACGGCTACACCTTC. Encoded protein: CASSQRGGSVDGYTF.